This T cell receptor beta chain was sequenced in a study of pediatric ulcerative colitis. Across the whole study: Six or seven patients showed pancolitis and two showed left-sided colitis.

Concerning this clone: Its antigen remains unknown.

This CDR3 region has 14 residues. Trimming removed 5 bases from V and 2 bases from J; junction bases left unmatched: 5. Germline V gives CDR1 SGHVS, CDR2 FNYEAQ. Repertoires were generated with immunoSEQ multiplex PCR, while TCRdb's copy carries only in-frame clones and drops some. The repertoire holds 11,000 to 15,000 clones, with over 80% as singletons. Study conclusions and caveats: A couple of patients had blood samples with substantially reduced template counts.

Sequenced: blood. This receptor was obtained from a boy younger than 18 with moderate ulcerative colitis. The rearrangement joins TRBV7-6 to TRBJ2-5, with TRBD1 matching over 7 bases. Here the CDR3 reads CASSRGTVQETQYF. CDR3 sequence (DNA): TGTGCCAGCAGCAGAGGGACAGTACAAGAGACCCAGTACTTC.